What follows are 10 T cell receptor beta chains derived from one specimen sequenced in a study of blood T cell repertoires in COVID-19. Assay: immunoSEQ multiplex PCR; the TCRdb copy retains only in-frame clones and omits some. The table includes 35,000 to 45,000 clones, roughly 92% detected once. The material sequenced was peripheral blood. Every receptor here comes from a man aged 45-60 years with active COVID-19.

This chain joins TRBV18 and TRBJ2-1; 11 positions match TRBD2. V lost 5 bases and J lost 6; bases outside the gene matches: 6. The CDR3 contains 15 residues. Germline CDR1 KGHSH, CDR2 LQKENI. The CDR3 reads CASSALAGVGNEQFF. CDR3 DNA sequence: TGTGCCAGCTCAGCACTAGCGGGAGTTGGCAATGAGCAGTTCTTC.

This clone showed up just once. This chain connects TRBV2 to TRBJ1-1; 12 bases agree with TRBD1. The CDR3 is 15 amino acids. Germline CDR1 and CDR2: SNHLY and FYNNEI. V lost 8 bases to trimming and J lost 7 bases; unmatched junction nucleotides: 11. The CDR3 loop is CASQFRDRGRGEAFF. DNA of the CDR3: TGTGCCAGCCAGTTCCGGGACAGGGGGCGGGGTGAAGCTTTCTTT.

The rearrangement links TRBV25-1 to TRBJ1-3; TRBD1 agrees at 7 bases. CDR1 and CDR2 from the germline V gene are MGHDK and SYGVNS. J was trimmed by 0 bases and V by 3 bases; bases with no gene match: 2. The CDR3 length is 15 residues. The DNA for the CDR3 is TGTGCCAGCAGTGACGGGGACAGCTCTGGAAACACCATATATTTT. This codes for CASSDGDSSGNTIYF.

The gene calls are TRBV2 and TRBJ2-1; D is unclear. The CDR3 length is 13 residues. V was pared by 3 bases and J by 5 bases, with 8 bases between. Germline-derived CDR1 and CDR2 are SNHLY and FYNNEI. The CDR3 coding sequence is TGTGCCAGCAGTGAGTACAAAAACAATGAGCAGTTCTTC. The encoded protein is CASSEYKNNEQFF.

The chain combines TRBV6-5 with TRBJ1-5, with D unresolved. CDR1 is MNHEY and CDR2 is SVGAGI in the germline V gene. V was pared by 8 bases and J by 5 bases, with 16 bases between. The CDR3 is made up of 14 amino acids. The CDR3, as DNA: TGTGCCAGCGCTCGTGATGGCACCTATCAGCCCCAGCATTTT. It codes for CASARDGTYQPQHF.

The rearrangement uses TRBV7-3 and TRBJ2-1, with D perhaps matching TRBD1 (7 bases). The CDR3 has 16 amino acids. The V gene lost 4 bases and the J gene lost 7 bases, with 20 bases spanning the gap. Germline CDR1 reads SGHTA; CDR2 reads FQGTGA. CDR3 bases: TGTGCCAGCAGCTCCCCAGGGGGGAGAGATGGGAATGAGCAGTTCTTC. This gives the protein CASSSPGGRDGNEQFF.

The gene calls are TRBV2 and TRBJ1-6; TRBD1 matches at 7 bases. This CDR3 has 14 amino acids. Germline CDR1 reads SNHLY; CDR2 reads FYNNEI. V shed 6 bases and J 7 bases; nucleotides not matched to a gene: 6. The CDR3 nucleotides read TGTGCCAGCAGGGTCCAGGGGGAAAATTCACCCCTCCACTTT. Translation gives CASRVQGENSPLHF.

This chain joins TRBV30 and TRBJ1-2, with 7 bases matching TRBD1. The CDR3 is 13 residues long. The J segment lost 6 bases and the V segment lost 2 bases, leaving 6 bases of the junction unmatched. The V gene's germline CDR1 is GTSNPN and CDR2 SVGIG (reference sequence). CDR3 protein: CAWSSTGDHGYTF. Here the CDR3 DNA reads TGTGCCTGGAGTTCCACAGGGGACCATGGCTACACCTTC.

CDR3 amino acids: CASSLGQGQETQYF. The CDR3 bases are TGCGCCAGCAGCCTCGGACAGGGCCAAGAGACCCAGTACTTC. The rearrangement uses TRBV4-1 and TRBJ2-5; 8 bases map to TRBD1. V gave up 4 bases and J gave up 1 base; unmatched junction bases: 2. Per the germline V gene, CDR1 is MGHRA and CDR2 is YSYEKL. This CDR3 region has 14 residues.

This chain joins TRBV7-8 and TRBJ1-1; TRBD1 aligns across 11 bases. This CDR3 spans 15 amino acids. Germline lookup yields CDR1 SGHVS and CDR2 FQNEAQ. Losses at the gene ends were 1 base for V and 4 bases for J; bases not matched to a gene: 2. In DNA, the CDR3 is TGTGCCAGCAGCTTAGGGACAGGGGGCCGCACTGAAGCTTTCTTT. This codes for CASSLGTGGRTEAFF.